Sequencing of this T cell receptor beta chain was carried out in a study of beta chain features in type 1 diabetes. The wider study: Healthy donors and patients showed comparable age, gender and cell yields. Study-wide points: A pattern of fewer insertions and more deletions at VDJ junctions was seen in type 1 diabetes patients. The similarity of naive, central memory and Treg TCRB repertoires appeared greater among patients than among healthy donors. TCRB CDR3 length was moderately but significantly reduced in all four CD4+ subsets of Type 1 diabetes patients.

Germline CDR1 is SGHRS and CDR2 is YFSETQ. Trimming removed 2 bases at V and 5 bases at J, with 13 bases between. The CDR3 has 14 residues. The authors reverse transcribed all of the isolated RNA, so sequencing captured expressed TCRB transcripts. Produced via immunoSEQ multiplex PCR; TCRdb's table is partial and in-frame only. Counted here are about 28,000 clones, approximately 65% occurring once; the ten biggest clones make up 2% to 2.5%. A note on this clone: The antigen remains unidentified.

Every single donor gave one heparinised blood draw, and these averaged about 116 mL. This clonotype originated in a woman in her twenties or thirties with type 1 diabetes. This chain connects TRBV5-1 to TRBJ2-5; weak D call: TRBD1 (5 bases). Sequenced sample: Tregs from blood. The CDR3 here is CASSLGAQRETQYF. In DNA form, the CDR3 reads TGCGCCAGCAGCTTAGGGGCCCAAAGGGAGACCCAGTACTTC.